What follows are 17 T cell receptor beta chains derived from one specimen sequenced in a study of T cells in Graves' hyperthyroidism and ophthalmopathy. Researchers amplified the TCR beta CDR3 regions from RNA transcripts. HTBI primers were the set used in a first-round RT-PCR of the TCR CDR3. In TCRdb, the multiplex PCR reads were re-called with MiXCR into one record per CDR3 protein. Of approximately 400,000 distinct CDR3 sequences listed, around 15% are singletons. Sequenced: blood. The receptor source for this set is a woman aged 30 to 39 with Graves' ophthalmopathy.

This sequence joins TRBV18 and TRBJ1-2, with 12 bases fitting TRBD1. Unmatched junction bases numbered 5, after V lost 6 bases and J lost 6 bases. There are 14 residues in the CDR3. Germline loops: CDR1 KGHSH, CDR2 LQKENI. CDR3 in amino acids: CASSHGTGGDGYTF. The DNA of the CDR3 is TGTGCCAGCTCCCATGGGACAGGGGGCGATGGCTACACCTTC.

The chain links TRBV6-2 or TRBV6-3 to TRBJ2-3; a possible D gene is TRBD2 (5 bases). Per the germline V gene, CDR1 is MNHEY and CDR2 is SVGEGT. This CDR3 region has 13 residues. The V and J ends lost 4 bases and 14 bases respectively, with 19 bases between them. The CDR3 sequence: CASSFYGLNEGYF. CDR3 nucleotides: TGTGCCAGCAGTTTTTACGGGCTTAACGAGGGGTATTTT.

This clonotype has ten or more counts. The chain links TRBV7-2 to TRBJ1-2, with 7 bases lining up with TRBD1. The ends lost 2 bases at V and 1 base at J; junction bases unmatched: 13. Germline V gene sequence: CDR1 SGHTA, CDR2 FQGNSA. The CDR3 contains 18 residues. The CDR3 nucleotides read TGTGCCAGCAGCTTATTCATCCAGGGGGATGTGAATAACTATGGCTACACCTTC. Translated: CASSLFIQGDVNNYGYTF.

This clonotype was picked up a small number of times. The chain has TRBV5-1 and TRBJ2-5; D uncertain. The CDR3 runs to 11 residues. The V end lost 3 bases, the J end lost 11 bases, and 11 bases lay between the germline ends. CDR1 and CDR2 from the germline V gene are SGHRS and YFSETQ. CDR3 nucleotide sequence: TGCGCCAGCAGCTATGACACAAGACAGTACTTC. Protein sequence: CASSYDTRQYF.

The genes are TRBV15 and TRBJ2-7; D might be TRBD2 (5 bases). Germline lookup yields CDR1 LNHNV and CDR2 YYDKDF (reference sequence). CDR3 length: 13 residues. Trimming pared 0 bases from V and 6 bases from J, leaving 9 bases between. CDR3 loop: CATSRDRLAEQYF. DNA of the CDR3: TGTGCCACCAGCAGAGATCGCCTAGCCGAGCAGTACTTC. The full variable domain, completed using reference TRBV15 and TRBJ2-7, is DAMVIQNPRYQVTQFGKPVTLSCSQTLNHNVMYWYQQKSSQAPKLLFHYYDKDFNNEADTPDNFQSRRPNTSFCFLDIRSPGLGDTAMYLCATSRDRLAEQYFGPGTRLTVT.

Only a few counts were recorded for this clonotype. V and J are TRBV5-1 and TRBJ1-2; TRBD1 matches 10 bases. Losses at the gene ends were 7 bases for V and 8 bases for J; bases not matched to a gene: 11. The CDR3 loop spans 14 amino acids. Germline lookup yields CDR1 SGHRS and CDR2 YFSETQ. The CDR3 reads CASDGTGQGHGYTF. CDR3 nucleotide sequence: TGCGCCAGCGATGGAACGGGACAGGGGCACGGCTACACCTTC.

With respect to this clonotype: With a much larger clone just one base away, this may be a read error. This sequence joins TRBV2 and TRBJ1-2, with D uncertain. Germline V CDR1 and CDR2: SNHLY, FYNNEI. This CDR3 has 13 amino acids. CDR3 sequence reads: CAGSEVQVYGYTF. DNA for the CDR3: TGTGCCGGCAGTGAAGTTCAGGTGTATGGCTACACCTTC.

This clonotype occurred many times. This chain uses TRBV12-3 or TRBV12-4 with TRBJ2-7; 7 bases line up with TRBD2. Trimming took 0 bases from V and 4 from J; bases not matched to a gene: 3. The CDR3 extends over 14 amino acids. The CDR3 spells CASSLAQGGYEQYF. The CDR3 DNA reads TGTGCCAGCAGTTTAGCCCAGGGAGGGTACGAGCAGTACTTC.

This clonotype was seen at least ten times. This sequence joins TRBV7-3 and TRBJ2-1; D is unclear. V lost 4 bases and J 0 bases, leaving 13 bases between the germline ends. Germline lookup yields CDR1 SGHTA and CDR2 FQGTGA. The CDR3 runs 16 residues. The CDR3 bases are TGTGCCAGCAGCTCCAAATCGGATAGCTCCTACAATGAGCAGTTCTTC. Amino acids: CASSSKSDSSYNEQFF.

This clonotype has ten or more counts. The chain combines TRBV12-3 or TRBV12-4 with TRBJ2-5; D possibly corresponds to TRBD2 (7 bases). The V and J ends lost 6 bases and 4 bases respectively, with 21 bases between them. The CDR3 covers 16 residues. The CDR3 loop reads CASSLPKSGGPETQYF. CDR3 sequence (DNA): TGTGCCAGCAGCTTACCGAAATCGGGGGGCCCAGAGACCCAGTACTTC.

CDR3 nucleotide sequence: TGTGCCAGCAGCTTAATGAGGCAGTTCTTC. This codes for CASSLMRQFF. The chain is built from TRBV7-9 and TRBJ2-1; D remains unclear. Deletions cut 2 bases from V and 12 bases from J, with 5 bases between. The CDR3 is made up of 10 amino acids. Germline V CDR1 and CDR2: SEHNR, FQNEAQ (reference sequence).

This clonotype has at least ten counts. The chain links TRBV7-2 to TRBJ2-3, with 9 bases that match TRBD2. The CDR3 spans 18 residues. With 5 bases clipped from V and 0 bases from J, the junction kept 12 bases outside the gene matches. Germline-derived CDR1 and CDR2 are SGHTA and FQGNSA. CDR3 bases: TGTGCCAGCAGCCCGAGACTAGCGGTATTTGCTAGCACAGATACGCAGTATTTT. Translated, it gives CASSPRLAVFASTDTQYF. Together with reference TRBV7-2 and TRBJ2-3, the CDR3 gives the full variable domain: GAGVSQSPSNKVTEKGKDVELRCDPISGHTALYWYRQSLGQGLEFLIYFQGNSAPDKSGLPSDRFSAERTGGSVSTLTIQRTQQEDSAVYLCASSPRLAVFASTDTQYFGPGTRLTVL.

This clonotype has just a few counts. The rearrangement links TRBV6-1 to TRBJ2-2, with TRBD2 matching 9 bases. The CDR3 runs 16 residues. With V trimmed by 4 bases and J by 7 bases, 10 bases remained unmatched. The germline CDR1 and CDR2 sequences are MNHNS and SASEGT. CDR3 DNA sequence: TGTGCCAGCAGTGCACCGGGACTAGCCCTCATCGGGGAGCTGTTTTTT. Its translation: CASSAPGLALIGELFF.

The rearrangement links TRBV7-2 to TRBJ1-6; D ambiguous. Between the trimmed V and J ends, which lost 1 base and 11 bases, there was a span of 18 bases. The CDR3 has 16 residues. Germline V CDR1 and CDR2: SGHTA, FQGNSA. CDR3 DNA sequence: TGTGCCAGCAGCTTAGGGGGTTCCGAATCGGGCACACCCCTCCACTTT. Amino acid sequence: CASSLGGSESGTPLHF.

This clonotype was seen repeatedly, ten times or more. The V call is TRBV13, the J call TRBJ2-6; no definite D call. CDR3 length: 14 residues. Germline values: CDR1 PRHDT, CDR2 FYEKMQ (reference sequence). V lost 5 bases and J lost 0, with 5 bases in between. For the CDR3, the DNA is TGTGCCAGCAGCGACCGCTCTGGGGCCAACGTCCTGACTTTC. Translated, it gives CASSDRSGANVLTF.

In this sample, this clonotype turned up many times. The CDR3 bases are TGTGCCAGCAGTTCCCAGGGGTACCCCTCCTACGAGCAGTACTTC. It translates to CASSSQGYPSYEQYF. The chain is built from TRBV27 and TRBJ2-7, with D maybe TRBD1 (6 bases). Germline V gives CDR1 MNHEY, CDR2 SMNVEV (reference sequence). The CDR3 runs 15 residues. Trimming removed 4 bases from V and 0 bases from J, with 13 bases in between.

This clonotype was seen at least ten times. V usage is TRBV7-3 and J usage is TRBJ1-1; D remains unclear. Germline assignment: CDR1 SGHTA and CDR2 FQGTGA. The CDR3 is 18 residues long. V was pared by 5 bases and J by 0 bases, with 22 bases between. The CDR3: CASSPHTWQTKMNTEAFF. In DNA, the CDR3 is TGTGCCAGCAGCCCACACACGTGGCAGACCAAGATGAACACTGAAGCTTTCTTT.